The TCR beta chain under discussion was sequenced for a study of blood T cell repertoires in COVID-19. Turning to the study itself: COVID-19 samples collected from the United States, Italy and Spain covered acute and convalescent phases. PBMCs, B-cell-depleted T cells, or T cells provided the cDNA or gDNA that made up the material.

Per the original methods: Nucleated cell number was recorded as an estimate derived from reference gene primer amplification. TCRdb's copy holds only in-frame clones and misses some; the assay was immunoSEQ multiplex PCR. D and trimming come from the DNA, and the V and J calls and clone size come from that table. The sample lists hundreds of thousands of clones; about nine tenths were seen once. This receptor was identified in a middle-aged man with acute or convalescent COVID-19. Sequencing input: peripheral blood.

The CDR3 DNA reads TGCAGTGCCACAAGCCAAGAGACCCAGTACTTC. Its translation is CSATSQETQYF. The chain joins TRBV20-1 to TRBJ2-5, with D unresolved. Germline-derived CDR1 and CDR2 are DFQATT and SNEGSKA (reference sequence). V lost 6 bases and J lost 1, with 6 bases in between. The CDR3 sequence is 11 residues long.